These 16 T cell receptor beta chains were sequenced from one sample in a study of blood T cell repertoires in COVID-19. This table comes from immunoSEQ multiplex PCR, and its TCRdb copy is limited to in-frame clones, with some not included. The sample holds nearly 250,000 clones, about 84% seen once. The sample was PBMCs or T cells enriched from blood (not recorded which). The source is a woman in her fifties or sixties who had recovered from COVID-19.

A single count supports this clone. V usage is TRBV5-4 and J usage is TRBJ1-3, with a tentative D call TRBD1 (6 bases). In germline, CDR1 is SGHNT, CDR2 YYREEE (reference sequence). The CDR3 contains 17 residues. V lost 0 bases and J lost 1, with 14 bases in between. CDR3 amino acids: CASSLGRGSESGNTIYF. The DNA for the CDR3 is TGTGCCAGCAGCTTGGGAAGGGGGTCGGAGTCTGGAAACACCATATATTTT.

The chain joins TRBV5-5 to TRBJ1-2; D might be TRBD1 (6 bases). Trimming pared 0 bases from V and 4 bases from J, leaving 13 bases between. The CDR3 contains 15 residues. Germline loops: CDR1 SGHKS, CDR2 YYEKEE (reference sequence). The CDR3 region is CASSLGQGFFYGYTF. The CDR3 nucleotides are TGTGCCAGCAGCTTGGGTCAGGGGTTTTTCTATGGCTACACCTTC.

The rearrangement joins TRBV4-2 to TRBJ2-3; 8 positions match TRBD1. The CDR3 has 13 residues. The germline V gene encodes CDR1 LGHNA and CDR2 YNFKEQ. V lost 4 bases to trimming and J lost 6 bases; unmatched junction nucleotides: 3. CDR3 sequence reads: CASSLYRGDTQYF. CDR3 in DNA: TGTGCCAGCAGCCTTTACAGGGGGGATACGCAGTATTTT.

This clone appeared once. CDR3 in DNA: TGTGCCAGCAGCCAAGCAAGACAGGGGACCGGGGAGCTGTTTTTT. This encodes CASSQARQGTGELFF. The gene calls are TRBV3-1 (or the pseudogene TRBV3-2) and TRBJ2-2, with 8 nucleotides matching TRBD1. Trimming cost V 1 base and J 5 bases; bases outside gene matches: 3. Germline V gives CDR1 LGHDT, CDR2 YNNKEL (reference sequence). The CDR3 totals 15 residues.

This sequence joins TRBV2 and TRBJ1-1; D is uncertain. Looked up from germline, CDR1 is SNHLY and CDR2 is FYNNEI. The V end was cut by 4 bases, the J end by 7 bases, with 19 bases between. The CDR3 totals 15 residues. The CDR3 reads CASSGTGVPSGEAFF. As DNA, the CDR3 is TGTGCCAGCAGTGGAACCGGAGTGCCGTCGGGTGAAGCTTTCTTT.

The rearrangement uses TRBV5-6 and TRBJ2-5; maybe TRBD2 (7 bases). Trimming left V 0 bases short and J 4 bases short, with 13 bases between. CDR1 is SGHDT, CDR2 YYEEEE, per germline. The CDR3 contains 15 residues. The CDR3 spells CASSLGQGRGETQYF. Here the CDR3 DNA reads TGTGCCAGCAGCTTGGGGCAGGGGAGGGGAGAGACCCAGTACTTC. The variable domain in full, with the rest retrieved from reference TRBV5-6 and TRBJ2-5, is DAGVTQSPTHLIKTRGQQVTLRCSPKSGHDTVSWYQQALGQGPQFIFQYYEEEERQRGNFPDRFSGHQFPNYSSELNVNALLLGDSALYLCASSLGQGRGETQYFGPGTRLLVL.

This clone came up once. V usage is TRBV7-9 and J usage is TRBJ2-7; TRBD1 agrees at 9 bases. Germline CDR1 reads SEHNR; CDR2 reads FQNEAQ (reference sequence). V lost 3 bases, J lost 5 bases, and 5 bases stayed unmatched. The CDR3 has 14 amino acids. CDR3 DNA: TGTGCCAGCAGCTTGGGGGACAGGGTCCACGAGCAGTACTTC. This gives the protein CASSLGDRVHEQYF.

The CDR3 here is CASSSPLITGYTF. The CDR3 DNA is TGTGCCAGCAGTTCCCCACTAATAACTGGCTACACCTTC. The chain is built from TRBV6-5 and TRBJ1-2; D remains ambiguous. There are 13 residues in the CDR3. V lost 4 bases to trimming and J lost 7 bases, with 13 bases between them. Germline V gene sequence: CDR1 MNHEY, CDR2 SVGAGI.

The chain employs TRBV7-6 and TRBJ2-5; 7 bases match TRBD1. The ends lost 5 bases at V and 2 bases at J; junction bases unmatched: 5. Germline CDR1 is SGHVS and CDR2 is FNYEAQ. The length of the CDR3 is 14 residues. This CDR3 reads CASSTPRGQETQYF. The CDR3 region has the DNA TGTGCCAGCAGCACCCCCAGGGGGCAAGAGACCCAGTACTTC.

CDR3 sequence: CASSAKREEQYF. The CDR3 DNA follows: TGTGCCAGCAGCGCTAAACGAGAGGAGCAGTACTTC. The chain combines TRBV7-8 with TRBJ2-7; no clear D. The CDR3 covers 12 residues. Germline CDR1 and CDR2: SGHVS and FQNEAQ. V lost 5 bases, J lost 7 bases, and 12 bases lay in between.

A note on this clone: One junction end does not reproduce the germline sequence, and a read error may be involved. V gene TRBV7-7 combines with J gene TRBJ2-5; TRBD2 is a possible D gene (7 bases). Germline V gene data show CDR1 as SSHAT and CDR2 as FNYEAQ (reference sequence). The CDR3 loop spans 15 amino acids. CDR3 bases: TGTGCTAGCAGCTTAGCCGCGGGGGCGGGGGAGACCCAGTACTTC. Amino acid sequence: CASSLAAGAGETQYF.

The V and J genes are TRBV24-1 and TRBJ2-3, with 9 nucleotides matching TRBD1. The CDR3 totals 15 residues. CDR1 KGHDR and CDR2 SFDVKD come from the germline V gene. Germline trimming cut 5 bases from V and 3 bases from J; bases unmatched to any gene: 5. CDR3 amino acids: CATSGGQGGTDTQYF. The CDR3 region has the DNA TGTGCCACCAGTGGGGGACAGGGCGGGACAGATACGCAGTATTTT.

CDR3 bases: TGTGCCAGTAGTATCGATTTCAGTCAGCCCCAGCATTTT. Amino acid sequence: CASSIDFSQPQHF. The chain uses TRBV19 and TRBJ1-5; D not certain. With 3 bases removed from V and 6 bases from J, the gap between germline ends came to 9 bases. Per germline, CDR1 LNHDA and CDR2 SQIVND (reference sequence). The CDR3 spans 13 residues.

The chain couples TRBV25-1 to TRBJ1-2, with D tentatively TRBD1 (6 bases). The CDR3 runs to 15 residues. The V and J ends lost 4 bases and 3 bases respectively, with 15 bases between them. The germline V gene has CDR1 MGHDK and CDR2 SYGVNS. The CDR3 sequence is CASSGQGPVYYGYTF. In DNA form, the CDR3 reads TGTGCCAGCAGTGGGCAGGGGCCCGTTTACTATGGCTACACCTTC.

This chain connects TRBV24-1 to TRBJ2-3; TRBD2 matches 9 bases. There are 14 residues in the CDR3. Germline V gene data show CDR1 as KGHDR and CDR2 as SFDVKD. J lost 1 base, V lost 5 bases, and 0 bases had no gene match. The CDR3, as DNA: TGTGCCACCAGTGTAGCGGGAGGCACAGATACGCAGTATTTT. Amino acid sequence: CATSVAGGTDTQYF.

The J gene is TRBJ1-4, the V gene TRBV6-5; D gene unclear. The CDR3 consists of 15 residues. V was pared by 1 base and J by 4 bases, with 10 bases between. Per germline, CDR1 MNHEY and CDR2 SVGAGI. The CDR3 region has the DNA TGTGCCAGCAGTTACTACGGCAGGCTTAATGAAAAACTGTTTTTT. It is translated as CASSYYGRLNEKLFF.